The rows below give T cell receptor beta chains drawn from one sample of a study of blood T cell repertoires in COVID-19. Generated by immunoSEQ multiplex PCR, the TCRdb table keeps only in-frame clones and is missing some. This sample has under 250,000 clones, with less than 85% found just once. The sequenced sample consisted of peripheral blood. The receptors derive from a woman older than 75 with acute or convalescent COVID-19. Each CDR3 is given with its conserved first and last residue. D genes are given only for firm matches. Size is stated for part of the rows, as once, few or many counts, or as a class when the clone is expanded.

J: TRBJ2-5
V: TRBV7-2
D: TRBD1
size: NA
DNA: TGTGCCAGCAGCCGGGACAGGAGCCAAGAGACCCAGTACTTC
CDR3: CASSRDRSQETQYF

J: TRBJ2-7
V: TRBV19
D: TRBD2
size: NA
DNA: TGTGCCAGTAGTATAATTTCTAGCGGGGGCTACGAGCAGTACTTC
CDR3: CASSIISSGGYEQYF

J: TRBJ2-3
V: TRBV5-1
D: NA
size: NA
DNA: TGCGCCAGCAGCTTATCACCCAGAGGGACAGATACGCAGTATTTT
CDR3: CASSLSPRGTDTQYF

J: TRBJ2-7
V: TRBV29-1
D: TRBD1
size: NA
DNA: TGCAGCGTTAGGACAGGGAGGAACGAGCAGTACTTC
CDR3: CSVRTGRNEQYF

J: TRBJ2-3
V: TRBV13
D: TRBD2
size: NA
DNA: TGTGCCAGCAGCTTAGGGGCGGGGGGAAGCACAGATACGCAGTATTTT
CDR3: CASSLGAGGSTDTQYF

J: TRBJ1-1
V: TRBV7-9
D: NA
size: NA
DNA: TGTGCCAGCCAACCCCCCGGGGGCACTGAAGCTTTCTTT
CDR3: CASQPPGGTEAFF

J: TRBJ2-7
V: TRBV6-2/TRBV6-3
D: TRBD2
size: NA
DNA: TGTGCCAGCAGTTACCGGGGGAGGGTCGGTGGCGAGCAGTACTTC
CDR3: CASSYRGRVGGEQYF

J: TRBJ2-2
V: TRBV5-1
D: NA
size: many
DNA: TGCGCCAGCAGCTACTTGGGTGGGGCTAACACCGGGGAGCTGTTTTTT
CDR3: CASSYLGGANTGELFF

J: TRBJ1-2
V: TRBV2
D: NA
size: few
DNA: TGTGCCAGCAGTGTGGTCAGTACCTATGGCTACACCTTC
CDR3: CASSVVSTYGYTF

J: TRBJ1-2
V: TRBV28
D: NA
size: NA
DNA: TGTGCCAGCAGTTTATCGAACTCAGGGCTTGGAGGCTACACCTTC
CDR3: CASSLSNSGLGGYTF

J: TRBJ2-7
V: TRBV10-3
D: TRBD1
size: many
DNA: TGTGCCATCAGTGCCCCGGACAGGGGCTACGAGCAGTACTTC
CDR3: CAISAPDRGYEQYF

J: TRBJ2-7
V: TRBV15
D: NA
size: NA
DNA: TGTGCCACCAGCAGACTGACAGGAAAGCCCTACGAGCAGTACTTC
CDR3: CATSRLTGKPYEQYF

J: TRBJ2-7
V: TRBV4-1
D: TRBD1
size: NA
DNA: TGCGCCAGCAGCCAAGTGGACAGGGGCTGGTCCTACGAGCAGTACTTC
CDR3: CASSQVDRGWSYEQYF

J: TRBJ1-2
V: TRBV5-1
D: NA
size: few
DNA: TGCGCCAGCAGCTTGGGTCAGGGGACGTATGGCTACACCTTC
CDR3: CASSLGQGTYGYTF

J: TRBJ1-6
V: TRBV5-1
D: TRBD1
size: NA
DNA: TGCGCCAGCAGCTTGGAGGGACAGTATAATTCACCCCTCCACTTT
CDR3: CASSLEGQYNSPLHF